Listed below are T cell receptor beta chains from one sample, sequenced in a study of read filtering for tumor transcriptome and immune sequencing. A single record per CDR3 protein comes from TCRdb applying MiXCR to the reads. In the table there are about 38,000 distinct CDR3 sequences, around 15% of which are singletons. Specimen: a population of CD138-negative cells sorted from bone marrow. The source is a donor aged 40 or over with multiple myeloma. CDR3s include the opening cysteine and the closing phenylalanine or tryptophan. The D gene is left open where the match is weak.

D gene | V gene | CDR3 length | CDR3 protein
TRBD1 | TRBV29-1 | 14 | CSAETGTGVSEQYF
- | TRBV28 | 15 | CASNAGRGAFTEAFF
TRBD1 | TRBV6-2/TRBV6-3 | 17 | CASNTIPGQGNTGELFF
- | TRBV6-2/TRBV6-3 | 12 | CASSYSTNEQFF
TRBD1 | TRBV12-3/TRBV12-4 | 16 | CASSSQGAGLGNEQFF
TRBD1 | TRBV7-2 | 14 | CASSTRDRTDTQYF
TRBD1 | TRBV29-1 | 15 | CSVRTGASGANVLTF
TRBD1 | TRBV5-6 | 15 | CASSLGTGDVETQYF
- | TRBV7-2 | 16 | CASSVGHTSNTGELFF
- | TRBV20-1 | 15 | CSARDPGRDSTTQYF
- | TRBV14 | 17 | CASSLIPLGGGNQPQHF
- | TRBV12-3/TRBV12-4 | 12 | CASGGGTDTQYF
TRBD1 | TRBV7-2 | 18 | CASSLAIRRTGSNEKLFF
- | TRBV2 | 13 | CASKNPSAGELFF
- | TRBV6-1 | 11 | CASTVNYEQYF
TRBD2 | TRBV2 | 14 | CASTKRGSTDTQYF
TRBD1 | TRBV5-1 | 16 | CASSLRGQGGLAEAFF
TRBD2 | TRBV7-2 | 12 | CASSIRGGEQYF
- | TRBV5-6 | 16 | CASSLLSSGIQETQYF
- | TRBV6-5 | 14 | CASSSPGKGGEQYF